Following are 2 T cell receptor beta chains from one sample sequenced in a study of control samples from healthy donors and cancer patients. Generated by immunoSEQ multiplex PCR, the TCRdb table keeps only in-frame clones and is missing some. This repertoire shows about 150,000 clones, around 96% found once; its top ten account for approximately 5.5%. The sequenced sample was blood. The receptors stem from a man in his forties in good health.

The rearrangement links TRBV28 to TRBJ2-7, with 9 bases fitting TRBD1. This CDR3 region has 16 residues. V shed 4 bases, J shed 5 bases, and the junction held 12 bases outside the gene matches. Looked up from germline, CDR1 is MDHEN and CDR2 is SYDVKM. CDR3 DNA sequence: TGTGCCAGCAGTTCCCCTTACAGGGGGCCCGGAGACGAGCAGTACTTC. It translates to CASSSPYRGPGDEQYF.

DNA for the CDR3: TGTGCCAGCAGCCACTACATAGCGGGGTTGTACTTC. This codes for CASSHYIAGLYF. The chain uses TRBV3-1 (or the pseudogene TRBV3-2) and TRBJ2-5; TRBD2 matches at 8 bases. The CDR3 runs to 12 residues. The germline V gene encodes CDR1 LGHDT and CDR2 YNNKEL (reference sequence). V shed 3 bases and J 13 bases; nucleotides not matched to a gene: 7.